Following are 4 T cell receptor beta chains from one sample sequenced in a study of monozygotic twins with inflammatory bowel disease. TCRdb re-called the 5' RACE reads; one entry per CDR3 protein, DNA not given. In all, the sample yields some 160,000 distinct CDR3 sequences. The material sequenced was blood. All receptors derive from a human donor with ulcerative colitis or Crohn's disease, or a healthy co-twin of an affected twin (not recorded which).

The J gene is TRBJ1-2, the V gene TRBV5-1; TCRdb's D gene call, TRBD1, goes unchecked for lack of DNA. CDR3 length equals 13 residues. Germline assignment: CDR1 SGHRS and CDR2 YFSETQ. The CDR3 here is CASSLVDRSGYTF.

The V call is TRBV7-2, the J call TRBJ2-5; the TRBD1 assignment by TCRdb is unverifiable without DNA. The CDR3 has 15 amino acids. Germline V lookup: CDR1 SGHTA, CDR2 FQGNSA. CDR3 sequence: CASSLSGSPRETQYF.

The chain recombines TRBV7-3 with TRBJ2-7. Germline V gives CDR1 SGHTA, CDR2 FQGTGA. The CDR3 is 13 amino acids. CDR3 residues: CASSLTSGLEQYF. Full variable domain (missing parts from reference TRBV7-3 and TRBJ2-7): GAGVSQTPSNKVTEKGKYVELRCDPISGHTALYWYRQSLGQGPEFLIYFQGTGAADDSGLPNDRFFAVRPEGSVSTLKIQRTERGDSAVYLCASSLTSGLEQYFGPGTRLTVT.

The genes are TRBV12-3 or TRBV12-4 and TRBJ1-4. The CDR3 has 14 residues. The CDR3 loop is CASSYSDVNEKLFF.